This T cell receptor beta chain stems from a study of cytomegalovirus exposure and HLA in healthy donors. Concerning this clone itself: Its antigen is undetermined.

Overall study results and limits: In a later analysis, TCR beta V- and J-gene trimming was associated with a missense DCLRE1C variant.

Primers included in the PCR were 60 Vbeta and 13 Jbeta primers. Only in-frame clones appear in the TCRdb table, and some are missing; sequencing was by immunoSEQ multiplex PCR. In the table there are under 150,000 clones, nearly 80% of which are singletons. Trimming took 7 bases from V and 2 from J, leaving 15 bases between them. Germline values: CDR1 MDHEN, CDR2 SYDVKM. The CDR3 extends over 14 amino acids. The rearrangement joins TRBV28 to TRBJ2-7; a possible D gene is TRBD2 (5 bases). The sample consisted of PBMCs. The receptor's source is a male donor in good health and CMV-seronegative. The CDR3 region is CASTLNPGTYEQYF. The CDR3 DNA sequence: TGTGCCAGCACCCTAAACCCGGGGACCTACGAGCAGTACTTC.